Detailed here is one T cell receptor beta chain. The target antigen is unknown. The data are from a study of cytomegalovirus exposure and HLA in healthy donors. Findings and limits, study-wide: Specificity for CMV antigens was confirmed in vitro for three of the CMV-associated chains. Cytomegalovirus status was reportedly diagnosed by the classifier with high specificity and sensitivity. The study put under 200 TCR beta chains on its list as cytomegalovirus-associated.

Using immunoSEQ multiplex PCR, the repertoire was profiled, and TCRdb retains in-frame clones only, with some absent. The sample has around 86,000 clones; about 94% are singletons. Germline V gene data show CDR1 as SGDLS and CDR2 as YYNGEE. The trim removed 0 bases at V and 8 bases at J, leaving 1 base unmatched. The CDR3 sequence is 14 residues long. V usage is TRBV9 and J usage is TRBJ2-1, with 11 bases that match TRBD1. The source is a woman aged 25 to 39 in good health and CMV-seropositive. The sample consisted of PBMCs. CDR3 residues: CASSVGTGGYEQFF. DNA for the CDR3: TGTGCCAGCAGCGTAGGGACAGGGGGCTATGAGCAGTTCTTC.